The TCR beta chain described here comes from a study of blood T cell repertoires in COVID-19. Overall study context: T cells, B-cell-depleted T cells, or PBMCs supplied cDNA or gDNA.

How the authors handled the data: For nucleated cells, counts were estimated from reference gene primer amplification. Sequenced by immunoSEQ multiplex PCR; TCRdb stores in-frame clones only, minus some. That table gives V, J and clone size, and the DNA gave D and trimming. The table includes 250,000 to 350,000 clones, approximately 88% detected once. The specimen sequenced was peripheral blood. The TCR sequence derives from a woman aged 30 to 39 who had recovered from COVID-19.

DNA for the CDR3: TGTGCCAGCAGTTACTCGCTTCGGAGGTGGGAGACCCAGTACTTC. It codes for CASSYSLRRWETQYF. The chain is built from TRBV6-5 and TRBJ2-5; perhaps TRBD2 as D (5 bases). Trimming removed 0 bases at V and 5 bases at J, with 13 bases between. The germline CDR1 and CDR2 sequences are MNHEY and SVGAGI. This CDR3 is built from 15 residues.